The rows below give T cell receptor beta chains drawn from one sample of a study of blood T cell repertoires in COVID-19. Data came from immunoSEQ multiplex PCR; TCRdb stores just in-frame clones and leaves some out. The table has fewer than 45,000 clones, roughly 90% seen once. Sequencing was carried out using peripheral blood. The source of these receptors is a human donor in a cohort sampled during active COVID-19. The CDR3 runs from the conserved cysteine through the conserved F or W. The D gene is left open where the match is weak. Rows may omit the clone size; those that give it use once, few, many or a size class.

J | D | V | size | DNA | CDR3
TRBJ1-3 | NA | TRBV11-2 | NA | TGTGCCAGCAGCGTCGGACAACCGGGACTCTCTGGAAACACCATATATTTT | CASSVGQPGLSGNTIYF
TRBJ2-1 | NA | TRBV6-2/TRBV6-3 | NA | TGTGCCAGCAGTTACAGTCTAGCGTCCTACAATGAGCAGTTCTTC | CASSYSLASYNEQFF
TRBJ2-2 | TRBD1 | TRBV6-5 | few | TGTGCCAGCCGGCCCGGGACAGACAACACCGGGGAGCTGTTTTTT | CASRPGTDNTGELFF
TRBJ2-2 | NA | TRBV11-3 | NA | TGTGCCAGCAGCTTAGGCGCGGAGTCCGGGGAGCTGTTTTTT | CASSLGAESGELFF
TRBJ2-7 | TRBD2 | TRBV27 | NA | TGTGCCAGCAGTCTGGACGGACTAGCGGGAACCTACGAGCAGTACTTC | CASSLDGLAGTYEQYF
TRBJ1-4 | NA | TRBV6-2/TRBV6-3 | NA | TGTGCCAGCAGTTACAGGAGGGTAGGAATTGAAAAACTGTTTTTT | CASSYRRVGIEKLFF
TRBJ1-2 | NA | TRBV9 | few | TGTGCCAGCACTCCGGAGACCAACTATGGCTACACCTTC | CASTPETNYGYTF
TRBJ2-3 | TRBD2 | TRBV7-3 | NA | TGTGCCAGCTCCGGGACTAGCGGGGGACTGACGCAGTATTTT | CASSGTSGGLTQYF
TRBJ2-3 | TRBD1 | TRBV24-1 | NA | TGTGCCACCAGTGACGTGGGTGCAGGGGGATCGAGCACAGATACGCAGTATTTT | CATSDVGAGGSSTDTQYF
TRBJ2-1 | TRBD2 | TRBV27 | NA | TGTGCCAGCAGTTTATCGAGTCCACTAGCGGTTCCCTACAATGAGCAGTTCTTC | CASSLSSPLAVPYNEQFF
TRBJ1-5 | TRBD1 | TRBV27 | NA | TGTGCCAGCAGTAACAGAGGGACAGCTTATAGCAATCAGCCCCAGCATTTT | CASSNRGTAYSNQPQHF
TRBJ2-1 | TRBD2 | TRBV4-2 | NA | TGTGCCAGCAGCCAAGATAGCGGGGGGTACAATGAGCAGTTCTTC | CASSQDSGGYNEQFF
TRBJ1-4 | TRBD1 | TRBV4-2 | NA | TGTGCCAGCAGCCAAGAGTTGGGACAGGGATTTGAAAAACTGTTTTTT | CASSQELGQGFEKLFF
TRBJ2-7 | TRBD2 | TRBV7-9 | NA | TGTGCCAGCAGCTTAGGACTAGCGGGAGGGAAAACCTACGAGCAGTACTTC | CASSLGLAGGKTYEQYF
TRBJ2-1 | NA | TRBV7-6 | few | TGTGCCAGCAGCTTACGGCGGGAAGGAATCTACAATGAGCAGTTCTTC | CASSLRREGIYNEQFF
TRBJ1-5 | TRBD1 | TRBV6-4 | NA | TGTGCCAGCAGTCTTGGACGACTGGGACAGGATAGCAATCAGCCCCAGCATTTT | CASSLGRLGQDSNQPQHF
TRBJ2-1 | TRBD1 | TRBV5-1 | NA | TGCGCCAGCAGCGTGGGACAGGCCTACAATGAGCAGTTCTTC | CASSVGQAYNEQFF
TRBJ1-2 | TRBD1 | TRBV5-4 | NA | TGTGCCAGCAGCCCACAGGGGATGGCTAACTATGGCTACACCTTC | CASSPQGMANYGYTF
TRBJ2-1 | TRBD2 | TRBV27 | NA | TGTGCCAGCAGCCAAGGGCTAGCGGTCCTCACCCCCAATGAGCAGTTCTTC | CASSQGLAVLTPNEQFF
TRBJ2-7 | NA | TRBV27 | NA | TGTGCCAGCAGCTCGGGACACTCCTACGAGCAGTACTTC | CASSSGHSYEQYF
TRBJ2-7 | TRBD2 | TRBV7-8 | NA | TGTGCCAGCAGCTCCGGGACTAGCGGGATAAATTACGAGCAGTACTTC | CASSSGTSGINYEQYF
TRBJ1-2 | TRBD1 | TRBV4-2 | NA | TGTGCCAGCAGCCAAAGAACAGGGGGCGACTATGGCTACACCTTC | CASSQRTGGDYGYTF
TRBJ2-5 | NA | TRBV10-3 | NA | TGTGCCATCAGCAAATATCACCCAACTAGTCGTGAAATGTCAGAGACCCAGTACTTC | CAISKYHPTSREMSETQYF
TRBJ1-1 | NA | TRBV28 | few | TGTGCCAGCAGTCGATCAGGGGTCAGGACTGAAGCTTTCTTT | CASSRSGVRTEAFF
TRBJ2-3 | NA | TRBV7-9 | NA | TGTGCCAGCAGGGGTACCCCGGGGGATACGCAGTATTTT | CASRGTPGDTQYF
TRBJ2-1 | TRBD2 | TRBV4-3 | NA | TGCGCCAGCAGCGCCACTCCGGGGACTACTCCCCAGTTCTTC | CASSATPGTTPQFF
TRBJ2-3 | TRBD2 | TRBV7-9 | NA | TGTGCCAGCAGCGACCGGGGGAGGGCCATAGATACGCAGTATTTT | CASSDRGRAIDTQYF
TRBJ1-5 | NA | TRBV30 | NA | TGTGCCTGGAGTTTGAGGCAGAATCAGCCCCAGCATTTT | CAWSLRQNQPQHF
TRBJ2-1 | TRBD2 | TRBV4-3 | NA | TGCGCCAGCAGCCAAGGGACCCGAGCGGGAGCAAGTAGAAATGAGCAGTTCTTC | CASSQGTRAGASRNEQFF
TRBJ2-1 | TRBD1 | TRBV4-2 | NA | TGTGCCAGCAGCCAAAGGGACAGGGGGCCCCATGAGCAGTTCTTC | CASSQRDRGPHEQFF
TRBJ2-7 | TRBD2 | TRBV19 | NA | TGTGCCAGTAGTGGGACTAGCGGCTACGAGCAGTACTTC | CASSGTSGYEQYF
TRBJ2-5 | TRBD1 | TRBV24-1 | NA | TGTGCCACCAGTGATATAACAGGGGGCCCCGAGACCCAGTACTTC | CATSDITGGPETQYF
TRBJ2-7 | TRBD1 | TRBV5-5 | NA | TGTGCCAGCAGCTTGGAGCTTTTGGGGACAGGGAAATACGAGCAGTACTTC | CASSLELLGTGKYEQYF
TRBJ2-3 | TRBD2 | TRBV19 | once | TGTGCCAGTAGTACGGGACTAGCGGTTAGCACAGATACGCAGTATTTT | CASSTGLAVSTDTQYF
TRBJ2-3 | NA | TRBV28 | NA | TGTGCCAGCAGTTTCTTGCAGGGTACAGATACGCAGTATTTT | CASSFLQGTDTQYF
TRBJ1-2 | NA | TRBV3-1/TRBV3-2 | NA | TGTGCCAGCAGCCACGCTACAGGGACCCACTCCACGAGGCGTGGTTACACCTTC | CASSHATGTHSTRRGYTF
TRBJ1-5 | NA | TRBV27 | NA | TGTGCCAGCAGTTTAGACGGGAAAGGCAATCAGCCCCAGCATTTT | CASSLDGKGNQPQHF
TRBJ2-7 | TRBD1 | TRBV5-5 | NA | TGTGCCAGCAGCTTGTCCACAGGGGGCGTTTTACCCTACGAGCAGTACTTC | CASSLSTGGVLPYEQYF
TRBJ2-3 | TRBD2 | TRBV2 | NA | TGTGCCAGCAGTGGGGTAATAGGACTAGCGGGAGAGAGCACAGATACGCAGTATTTT | CASSGVIGLAGESTDTQYF
TRBJ2-3 | TRBD2 | TRBV7-6 | NA | TGTGCCAGCAGCCCCCGTGGGGCTAGCGGGGGCACAGATACGCAGTATTTT | CASSPRGASGGTDTQYF
TRBJ1-1 | NA | TRBV27 | NA | TGTGCCAGCAGCTCGGGAGGGGGGGTCACTGAAGCTTTCTTT | CASSSGGGVTEAFF
TRBJ2-4 | NA | TRBV14 | once | TGTGCCAGCAGCCGATTAGGGGCTGGCAAAAACATTCAGTACTTC | CASSRLGAGKNIQYF
TRBJ2-4 | NA | TRBV3-1/TRBV3-2 | NA | TGTGCCAGCAGCCTAAGATCGGGGTTGAAAAACATTCAGTACTTC | CASSLRSGLKNIQYF
TRBJ2-7 | TRBD1 | TRBV12-5 | NA | TGTGCTAGTGTTCCGGGACAGGGGGCCCCGAAGCCCTACGAGCAGTACTTC | CASVPGQGAPKPYEQYF
TRBJ1-1 | NA | TRBV4-2 | NA | TGTGCCAGCAGCCAACGGTTTTCAGGGGCTGAAGCTTTCTTT | CASSQRFSGAEAFF
TRBJ2-7 | NA | TRBV6-6 | NA | TGTGCCAGCAGTTCTGGGCAGGGTTTCTCCTACGAGCAGTACTTC | CASSSGQGFSYEQYF
TRBJ1-1 | NA | TRBV18 | NA | TGTGCCAGCTCACCACGACAAATGAACACTGAAGCTTTCTTT | CASSPRQMNTEAFF
TRBJ2-7 | NA | TRBV13 | NA | TGTGCCAGCAGCTTAGGCCATACAGGATCCTACGAGCAGTACTTC | CASSLGHTGSYEQYF
TRBJ1-2 | TRBD1 | TRBV6-5 | NA | TGTGCCAGCAGTTACGGACAGGGGAGGGGCTACACCTTC | CASSYGQGRGYTF
TRBJ2-3 | TRBD2 | TRBV19 | NA | TGTGCCAGTAGTGCATTAGCGGGGAGCACAGATACGCAGTATTTT | CASSALAGSTDTQYF
TRBJ2-3 | NA | TRBV6-2/TRBV6-3 | NA | TGTGCCAGCAGCCGACGGTTAGCGGAACCTAGCACAGATACGCAGTATTTT | CASSRRLAEPSTDTQYF
TRBJ2-1 | TRBD2 | TRBV7-9 | NA | TGTGCCAGCAGCTTAATGTTCAGGGCGGGAGACGGTGAGCAGTTCTTC | CASSLMFRAGDGEQFF
TRBJ2-3 | NA | TRBV24-1 | NA | TGTGCCACCACCCCCAACACAGATACGCAGTATTTT | CATTPNTDTQYF
TRBJ2-7 | TRBD2 | TRBV29-1 | NA | TGCAGCGTTGCAAAGGGACTAGCTGGAAACGAGCAGTACTTC | CSVAKGLAGNEQYF